This record concerns one T cell receptor beta chain sequence. The antigen is undetermined. Just one base apart from a much larger clone, this may be a read error. This sample is drawn from a study of blood T cells in healthy people across ages. Researchers collected about 10 milliliters of peripheral blood from every single donor. Alongside a J-beta primer mix, a sample-barcoded 5' primer served in a second PCR lasting about 6 to 11 cycles. TCRdb recomputed calls from the 5' RACE reads with MiXCR, one row per CDR3 protein. Among approximately 810,000 distinct CDR3 sequences listed, 29% were seen once. Study observations and caveats: The unsorted PBMCs prevented any conclusive comparison of naive versus antigen-experienced cells.

This receptor was taken from a woman aged 80 or over in good health. Sequences were obtained from blood.

The CDR3 DNA is TGTGTCAGCAGATCCCTCCGACAGGGCGACTATGGCTACACCTTC. It specifies CVSRSLRQGDYGYTF. The V and J genes are TRBV6-5 and TRBJ1-2, with 7 nucleotides matching TRBD1. The length of the CDR3 is 15 residues. The germline CDR1 and CDR2 sequences are MNHEY and SVGAGI.